These 30 T cell receptor beta chains share one sample of origin, sequenced in a study of blood T cells in healthy people across ages. Together with a sample-barcoded 5' primer, a J-beta primer mix was included in a second PCR lasting about 6 to 11 cycles. One entry per CDR3 protein, called by TCRdb with MiXCR from the 5' RACE reads. The sample records 1.5 million to 2 million distinct CDR3 sequences, 28% being singletons. The specimen was blood. The receptors shown here come from a woman under 40 in good health.

This clonotype came up a few times. The chain carries TRBV7-9 and TRBJ1-1; D is ambiguous. CDR1 SEHNR and CDR2 FQNEAQ come from the germline V gene (reference sequence). The CDR3 length is 16 residues. Trimming removed 3 bases from V and 1 base from J, with 15 bases in between. CDR3 amino acids: CASSLHWYSRNTEAFF. In DNA, the CDR3 is TGTGCCAGCAGCTTGCATTGGTACAGCCGGAACACTGAAGCTTTCTTT.

In this sample, this clonotype turned up a few times. The chain combines TRBV14 with TRBJ2-7; no clear D gene. Germline CDR1 is SGHDN and CDR2 is FVKESK. The CDR3 has 15 amino acids. Deletions cut 0 bases from V and 4 bases from J, with 13 bases between. The CDR3 DNA reads TGTGCCAGCAGCCAAGATAGAGTTCACGAATACGAGCAGTACTTC. Translated, it gives CASSQDRVHEYEQYF.

This clonotype has a handful of counts. V is TRBV7-9 and J is TRBJ2-1; 9 bases are a match to TRBD2. Germline V gene data show CDR1 as SEHNR and CDR2 as FQNEAQ (reference sequence). V dropped 4 bases and J dropped 8; count of bases not matched to a gene: 9. The CDR3 runs to 15 residues. CDR3 loop: CASSSFSGGDHEQFF. The CDR3 DNA follows: TGTGCCAGCAGCTCCTTTAGCGGGGGAGATCATGAGCAGTTCTTC.

This chain connects TRBV6-1 to TRBJ2-7; 7 bases fit TRBD1. The trim removed 7 bases at V and 0 bases at J, leaving 15 bases unmatched. Per germline, CDR1 MNHNS and CDR2 SASEGT. This CDR3 is built from 17 residues. CDR3 DNA sequence: TGTGCCAGCACGAAAGGGGGCTCGGGCTCCATCTCCTACGAGCAGTACTTC. Translating gives CASTKGGSGSISYEQYF.

The table lists this clonotype with a few counts. This sequence joins TRBV7-2 and TRBJ2-2; D is uncertain. The CDR3 is 13 amino acids. Germline CDR1 is SGHTA and CDR2 is FQGNSA. The germline V and J ends were trimmed by 2 bases and 7 bases, with 8 bases remaining between them. CDR3 in amino acids: CASSLTLLGELFF. CDR3 in DNA: TGTGCCAGCAGCTTAACCCTGCTCGGGGAGCTGTTTTTT.

This clonotype has at least ten counts. This sequence joins TRBV9 and TRBJ2-1, with 9 bases identical to TRBD2. The germline V gene encodes CDR1 SGDLS and CDR2 YYNGEE. The V gene end was trimmed by 0 bases and the J gene end by 2 bases; junction bases not matched to a gene: 3. This CDR3 spans 16 amino acids. DNA of the CDR3: TGTGCCAGCAGCGTAGCGACTAGCGGAGCCTACAATGAGCAGTTCTTC. This translates into CASSVATSGAYNEQFF.

On this clonotype: At one end, the junction sequence differs from germline, possibly due to a read error. This chain links TRBV12-3 or TRBV12-4 with TRBJ2-3; D may be TRBD1 or TRBD2 (6 bases each). The CDR3 is made up of 15 amino acids. CDR3 sequence: CASSLWGANADAQYF. In nucleotides, the CDR3 is TGTGCCAGCAGTTTATGGGGGGCGAATGCAGATGCGCAGTATTTT.

For this clonotype: This clone may be a read error of a much larger clone one base away. The rearrangement links TRBV7-2 to TRBJ2-1; 8 nucleotides match TRBD1. This CDR3 spans 15 amino acids. Germline V gene sequence: CDR1 SGHTA, CDR2 FQGNSA. The CDR3 nucleotides are TGTGCCAGCAGCTCGACAGGGGCCGTCTACAATGAGCGGTTCTTC. This gives the protein CASSSTGAVYNERFF.

Remarks on this clonotype: A read error may explain this, as a much larger clone is one base away. The chain couples TRBV29-1 to TRBJ2-7, with a tentative D call TRBD2 (7 bases). The CDR3 sequence is 14 residues long. Germline V gives CDR1 SQVTM, CDR2 ANQGSEA. V was pared by 3 bases and J by 7 bases, with 19 bases between. CDR3 bases: TGCAGCGTTGAGAGGGGGGGCGAGGTCGATGAGCAGTACTTC. Translation: CSVERGGEVDEQYF.

To note about this clonotype: A much bigger clone sits one base away, suggesting this may be a read error. This chain uses TRBV20-1 with TRBJ2-7; 7 positions agree with TRBD2. This CDR3 spans 14 amino acids. Germline-derived CDR1 and CDR2 are DFQATT and SNEGSKA (reference sequence). In DNA form, the CDR3 reads TGCAGTGCTAGTTCTAGCGGATCCTCCTACGGGCAGTACTTC. It specifies CSASSSGSSYGQYF.

This clonotype has a count of ten or more. This chain uses TRBV20-1 with TRBJ2-1; TRBD2 aligns across 11 bases. The length of the CDR3 is 15 residues. The germline V gene has CDR1 DFQATT and CDR2 SNEGSKA (reference sequence). With 5 bases clipped from V and 1 base from J, the junction kept 4 bases outside the gene matches. CDR3 protein: CSAAGTSGSYNEQFF. In DNA form, the CDR3 reads TGCAGTGCTGCCGGGACTAGCGGTTCCTACAATGAGCAGTTCTTC.

The chain uses TRBV5-1 and TRBJ2-5; D may be TRBD1 or TRBD2 (5 bases each). CDR1 is SGHRS, CDR2 YFSETQ, per germline. The CDR3 runs to 13 residues. Deletions cut 2 bases from V and 4 bases from J, with 9 bases between. Written as DNA, the CDR3 is TGCGCCAGCAGCTTATCTGGGACAGAGACCCAGTACTTC. The encoded protein is CASSLSGTETQYF.

The table lists this clonotype with a few counts. This rearrangement joins TRBV20-1 to TRBJ2-5; 8 bases align to TRBD2. The J call is uncertain, as TRBJ2-4 better fits the DNA end. The CDR3 consists of 16 residues. Germline V lookup: CDR1 DFQATT, CDR2 SNEGSKA (reference sequence). CDR3 sequence (DNA): TGCAGTGCTAGAGTTTCCCTAGCGGGTGTCGTTAACATTCAGTACTTC. It encodes CSARVSLAGVVNIQYF.

J is TRBJ2-3 and V is TRBV20-1, with 14 bases that match TRBD2. The germline CDR1 and CDR2 sequences are DFQATT and SNEGSKA (reference sequence). The length of the CDR3 is 14 residues. Germline trimming cut 1 base from V and 11 bases from J; bases unmatched to any gene: 5. For the CDR3, the DNA is TGCAGTGCTAGAGCGGGGACTAGCGGGAGTAGGCAGTATTTT. Encoded protein: CSARAGTSGSRQYF.

The V gene is TRBV5-1, the J gene TRBJ1-5; possible D gene TRBD1, 6 bases. In germline, CDR1 is SGHRS, CDR2 YFSETQ. The V end was cut by 4 bases, the J end by 3 bases, with 14 bases between. The CDR3 consists of 15 residues. CDR3 DNA: TGCGCCAGCAGCATAGGGGGGGCGTACAATCAGCCCCAGCATTTT. Protein: CASSIGGAYNQPQHF.

This clonotype was found a few times. Relative to the germline gene, one junction end is altered; a read error may explain this. The rearrangement links TRBV5-1 to TRBJ1-1, with D tentatively TRBD1 (5 bases). This CDR3 is 14 amino acids long. CDR1 and CDR2 from the germline V gene are SGHRS and YFSETQ. CDR3 loop: CASSGGTGDTEAFF. CDR3 DNA: TGTGCCAGCAGCGGGGGGACGGGGGACACTGAAGCTTTCTTT.

The chain carries TRBV12-3 or TRBV12-4 and TRBJ2-5; 9 nucleotides match TRBD1. V lost 3 bases to trimming and J lost 5 bases; unmatched junction nucleotides: 7. The CDR3 covers 15 residues. CDR3 in amino acids: CASSFAGTGLETQYF. The CDR3 nucleotides read TGTGCCAGCAGTTTTGCCGGGACAGGGTTGGAGACCCAGTACTTC.

This clonotype showed up just a few times. This clone may be a read error of a much larger clone one base away. V gene TRBV5-1 combines with J gene TRBJ2-2; D is unresolved. The CDR3 is 14 amino acids. Per the germline V gene, CDR1 is SGHRS and CDR2 is YFSETQ. Trimming removed 3 bases at V and 1 base at J, with 7 bases between. The CDR3 DNA reads as TGCGCCAGCAGCTCGGCTGGGAACACCGGGGAGCTGTTTTTT. Translating it yields CASSSAGNTGELFF.

The chain employs TRBV7-9 and TRBJ2-3; the match to TRBD2 covers 10 bases. The CDR3 contains 15 residues. Germline V gene sequence: CDR1 SEHNR, CDR2 FQNEAQ (reference sequence). J gave up 4 bases and V 6 bases, and 7 bases lay outside the gene matches. Written as DNA, the CDR3 is TGTGCCAGCAGACGGACTAGCGGAGACGCAGATACGCAGTATTTT. This translates into CASRRTSGDADTQYF.

This clonotype was counted many times. The rearrangement joins TRBV12-3 or TRBV12-4 to TRBJ2-5, with D perhaps given as TRBD1 or TRBD2 (6 bases each). The CDR3 loop spans 13 amino acids. With 7 bases removed from V and 5 bases from J, the gap between germline ends came to 14 bases. The CDR3 loop reads CASTPGAMETQYF. CDR3 DNA sequence: TGTGCCAGCACCCCGGGGGCAATGGAGACCCAGTACTTC.

This clonotype was detected ten times or more. This sequence joins TRBV5-1 and TRBJ2-1, with 7 bases lining up with TRBD1. Germline V gene sequence: CDR1 SGHRS, CDR2 YFSETQ. The CDR3 totals 15 residues. V trimming: 1 base; J trimming: 3 bases; junction bases outside the gene matches: 4. The CDR3 DNA reads TGCGCCAGCAGCTTGTGGGGGACAGTCTACAATGAGCAGTTCTTC. Translation gives CASSLWGTVYNEQFF.

The gene calls are TRBV6-2 or TRBV6-3 and TRBJ2-7; 8 nucleotides align to TRBD1. Gene TRBJ2-5 matches the end of the DNA better, so the J call may be wrong. The CDR3 loop spans 16 amino acids. CDR1 and CDR2 from the germline V gene are MNHEY and SVGEGT. This CDR3 reads CASRTGFRGRGETQYF. The CDR3 DNA is TGTGCCAGCAGGACGGGATTCAGGGGGCGAGGGGAGACCCAGTACTTC.

This clonotype was observed a handful of times. The chain carries TRBV20-1 and TRBJ2-7, with D hard to call. This CDR3 contains 14 residues. The V gene lost 0 bases and the J gene lost 1 base, with 10 bases spanning the gap. Per the germline V gene, CDR1 is DFQATT and CDR2 is SNEGSKA (reference sequence). CDR3 in amino acids: CSARDLILSYEQYF. CDR3 nucleotides: TGCAGTGCTAGAGACCTAATACTATCCTACGAGCAGTACTTC.

This clonotype has just a few counts. This chain connects TRBV14 to TRBJ1-5; no definite D call. Trimming removed 1 base at V and 10 bases at J, with 11 bases between. Per germline, CDR1 SGHDN and CDR2 FVKESK. This CDR3 is 13 amino acids long. CDR3 DNA: TGTGCCAGCAGCCAAGGTCTGTCAGGTCCCCAGCATTTT. It yields the protein CASSQGLSGPQHF.

This clonotype showed up just a few times. J is TRBJ2-7 and V is TRBV28; no clear D gene. CDR3 length: 13 amino acids. From germline, CDR1 is MDHEN and CDR2 SYDVKM. V lost 4 bases to trimming and J lost 2 bases, with 9 bases between them. This CDR3 is CASSYVVTYEQYF. In DNA, the CDR3 is TGTGCCAGCAGTTATGTGGTCACCTACGAGCAGTACTTC.

This clonotype was seen at least ten times. The rearrangement joins TRBV5-1 to TRBJ2-7, with TRBD2 matching 7 bases. Per the germline V gene, CDR1 is SGHRS and CDR2 is YFSETQ. This CDR3 region has 15 residues. V lost 2 bases to trimming and J lost 5 bases; unmatched junction nucleotides: 10. CDR3 protein: CASSFDGRVLDEQYF. CDR3 bases: TGCGCCAGCAGCTTCGATGGGAGGGTGCTGGACGAGCAGTACTTC.

This rearrangement joins TRBV9 to TRBJ2-2, with D perhaps given as TRBD1 or TRBD2 (5 bases each). This CDR3 is 17 amino acids long. The germline V gene has CDR1 SGDLS and CDR2 YYNGEE. The V gene lost 0 bases and the J gene lost 1 base, with 13 bases spanning the gap. The CDR3: CASSVGLGTENTGELFF. In DNA form, the CDR3 reads TGTGCCAGCAGCGTAGGTCTGGGGACCGAGAACACCGGGGAGCTGTTTTTT.

This clonotype has a handful of counts. The chain joins TRBV5-1 to TRBJ2-1; D is possibly TRBD1 (6 bases). V was cut by 0 bases and J by 2 bases, with 12 bases left in between. In germline, CDR1 is SGHRS, CDR2 YFSETQ. The CDR3 length is 16 residues. The CDR3 DNA reads TGCGCCAGCAGCTTGGGTGGGACATCTCCCTACAATGAGCAGTTCTTC. This translates into CASSLGGTSPYNEQFF. Combining the CDR3 with reference TRBV5-1 and TRBJ2-1 gives the whole variable domain KAGVTQTPRYLIKTRGQQVTLSCSPISGHRSVSWYQQTPGQGLQFLFEYFSETQRNKGNFPGRFSGRQFSNSRSEMNVSTLELGDSALYLCASSLGGTSPYNEQFFGPGTRLTVL.

The chain recombines TRBV7-2 with TRBJ1-2, with unresolved D. The germline V gene encodes CDR1 SGHTA and CDR2 FQGNSA. The V end lost 1 base, the J end lost 3 bases, and 18 bases lay between the germline ends. The CDR3 is 17 amino acids. CDR3 sequence (DNA): TGTGCCAGCAGCTTAGGTTCTTGGGAAATCTCGGACTATGGCTACACCTTC. It codes for CASSLGSWEISDYGYTF.

This clonotype was seen at least ten times. The CDR3 protein is CASSLALSSLTYNEQFF. The CDR3 region has the DNA TGTGCCAGCAGCTTAGCTCTATCTAGCTTAACCTACAATGAGCAGTTCTTC. V gene TRBV7-2 combines with J gene TRBJ2-1; D might be TRBD2 (5 bases). Germline values: CDR1 SGHTA, CDR2 FQGNSA. This CDR3 spans 17 amino acids. Trimming removed 0 bases from V and 2 bases from J, with 14 bases in between.